A selection of T cell receptor beta chains follows, all from one sample in a study of blood T cell repertoires in COVID-19. TCRdb's table, derived via immunoSEQ multiplex PCR, lists solely in-frame clones and lacks some. The repertoire holds approximately 100,000 clones, with 70% to 85% as singletons. Sequenced: peripheral blood. All receptors come from an elderly woman with active or convalescent COVID-19. The CDR3 runs from the conserved cysteine through the conserved F or W. A D gene is named only where the DNA matches it firmly. A clone size is listed for some rows: how often the clone was seen (once, few, many), or a class if it is expanded.

D,V,J,size,DNA,CDR3
NA,TRBV5-4,TRBJ2-5,few,TGTGCCAGCAGCTTGGTCGTGACAGACTTAGAGACCCAGTACTTC,CASSLVVTDLETQYF
TRBD1,TRBV6-5,TRBJ1-2,NA,TGTGCCAGCAGTTACTCGACAGGGCAGAATGGCTACACCTTC,CASSYSTGQNGYTF
NA,TRBV28,TRBJ2-3,NA,TGTGCCAGCAGACCACAGGGAAGGACGCAGTATTTT,CASRPQGRTQYF
NA,TRBV4-2,TRBJ2-6,once,TGTGCCAGCAGCCAGTTACCTAGAACCTCTGGGGCCAACGTCCTGACTTTC,CASSQLPRTSGANVLTF
TRBD1,TRBV5-1,TRBJ1-6,NA,TGCGCCAGCAGCGTGGGACAGGGTTGGGATTCACCCCTCCACTTT,CASSVGQGWDSPLHF
TRBD2,TRBV5-1,TRBJ2-3,NA,TGCGCCAGCAGCCGGGGACTAGCGGGACCTATACGGACTAGCACAGATACGCAGTATTTT,CASSRGLAGPIRTSTDTQYF
NA,TRBV11-3,TRBJ1-1,NA,TGTGCCAGCAGCTTTCAGACATACACTGAAGCTTTCTTT,CASSFQTYTEAFF
TRBD1,TRBV28,TRBJ1-2,once,TGTGCCAGCACACAAAACAGGGGAGCGATCTATGGCTACACCTTC,CASTQNRGAIYGYTF
NA,TRBV2,TRBJ1-5,NA,TGTGCCAGCAGTGCCGGGACAACCGCTCAGCCCCAGCATTTT,CASSAGTTAQPQHF
TRBD2,TRBV20-1,TRBJ2-4,NA,TGCAGTGCTAGTCTTAGCGGGAGTTTTGCCAAAAACATTCAGTACTTC,CSASLSGSFAKNIQYF
NA,TRBV5-1,TRBJ1-1,NA,TGCGCCAGCAGCTTGCGATTCTTCCGGGAGGACACTGAAGCTTTCTTT,CASSLRFFREDTEAFF
NA,TRBV21-1,TRBJ2-7,NA,TGTGCCAGCAGCAAAGTCCCGACAACCTACGAGCAGTACTTC,CASSKVPTTYEQYF
NA,TRBV7-2,TRBJ2-1,NA,TGTGCCAGCAGCTTATCCTTGGGCACCAATGAGCAGTTCTTC,CASSLSLGTNEQFF
NA,TRBV19,TRBJ2-7,few,TGTGCCAGTAGCCAAGGGAGACCCTACGAGCAGTACTTC,CASSQGRPYEQYF
TRBD1,TRBV4-2,TRBJ1-2,NA,TGTGCCAGCAGCCAAAGACAGGGGACCGGCTATGGCTACACCTTC,CASSQRQGTGYGYTF
TRBD1,TRBV6-5,TRBJ2-5,NA,TGTGCCAGCAGGATCCTCGGGACAGCCCAAGAGACCCAGTACTTC,CASRILGTAQETQYF
NA,TRBV3-1/TRBV3-2,TRBJ2-1,NA,TGTGCCAGCAGCGGACGACAGGTGGGGCAGGGCGAGCAGTTCTTC,CASSGRQVGQGEQFF
NA,TRBV5-1,TRBJ1-3,NA,TGCGCCAGCAGCCTGCTCACAGGGACAACTGGAAACACCATATATTTT,CASSLLTGTTGNTIYF